The clone carrying this TCR beta chain is a singleton in its sample. The record originates from a study of cytomegalovirus exposure and HLA in healthy donors. PCR amplification relied on 60 Vbeta primers (plus 13 Jbeta primers). Profiling relied on immunoSEQ multiplex PCR, and the TCRdb table lists in-frame clones only, not all of them. The sample carries tens of thousands of clones, under 85% recorded once. Trimming took 4 bases from V and 7 from J; bases not matched to a gene: 17. The germline V gene encodes CDR1 GTSNPN and CDR2 SVGIG (reference sequence). The CDR3 sequence is 18 residues long. The source material was PBMCs. The receptor comes from a woman aged 40 to 55 in good health and CMV-seropositive. The genes are TRBV30 and TRBJ1-4; 11 nucleotides align to TRBD1. The CDR3 DNA reads TGTGCCTGGACTCGCCGGACAGGGGGCGACCCAAAGGGTGAAAAACTGTTTTTT. This sequence encodes CAWTRRTGGDPKGEKLFF. The full variable domain, with the rest looked up from reference TRBV30 and TRBJ1-4, is SQTIHQWPATLVQPVGSPLSLECTVEGTSNPNLYWYRQAAGRGLQLLFYSVGIGQISSEVPQNLSASRPQDRQFILSSKKLLLSDSGFYLCAWTRRTGGDPKGEKLFFGSGTQLSVL.